This T cell receptor (beta chain) is drawn from a study of response to subunit inactivated influenza vaccine. MiXCR, applied by TCRdb to the RT-PCR reads, yields one record per CDR3 protein. The sample carries a few hundred thousand distinct CDR3 sequences, 20% to 25% recorded once. This clonotype was counted only a few times. Its target is unknown. The V end was cut by 3 bases, the J end by 3 bases, with 18 bases between. Germline CDR1 reads SGHVS; CDR2 reads FQNEAQ. The CDR3 is 16 residues long. Study observations and caveats: Researchers suggested that each seasonal influenza vaccination recruits few new T cells.

The sample here was PBMCs from blood, taken approximately 20 months after vaccination. V is TRBV7-8 and J is TRBJ2-7, with a possible D match to TRBD1 (6 bases). This clonotype originated in a man between 50 and 75 years old who received an inactivated influenza vaccine. CDR3 in amino acids: CASSLVFGQGIYEQYF. CDR3 sequence (DNA): TGTGCCAGCAGCTTGGTATTCGGGCAGGGGATCTACGAGCAGTACTTC.